This T cell receptor (beta chain) was documented in a study of response to subunit inactivated influenza vaccine. Study results and caveats: The authors proposed limited new T cell recruitment per seasonal influenza vaccination.

TCRdb recomputed calls from the RT-PCR reads with MiXCR, one row per CDR3 protein. The table lists over 650,000 distinct CDR3 sequences, roughly 18% of them singletons. On this clonotype: As yet, its antigen is unknown.

The CDR3 has 13 residues. Trimming shortened V by 6 bases and J by 7 bases, and 10 bases separated the two germline ends. Germline CDR1 MNHNS, CDR2 SASEGT. This sample comprised PBMCs from blood, obtained about 5 days after vaccination. The source is a man between 50 and 59 years old who received an inactivated influenza vaccine. The chain is built from TRBV6-1 and TRBJ1-6; tentatively, D is TRBD1 (5 bases). The CDR3 here is CASSRQTNSPLHF. DNA of the CDR3: TGTGCCAGCAGCCGACAGACGAATTCACCCCTCCACTTT.